The entry below gives a single TCR beta chain sequence along with its context. Its specificity is unknown. The data derive from a study of T cell responses to AZD1222 COVID-19 vaccine. Whole-study results and caveats: Females outnumbered males among donors, who were mostly white British; clonal diversity was possibly underestimated. No repertoire was sampled before or during the peak T cell response, only after it. Only a handful of people who got AZD1222 tested seropositive at baseline.

The junction had 3 bases not matched to a gene; V was cut back by 5 bases and J by 2 bases. The germline V gene encodes CDR1 SEHNR and CDR2 FQNEAQ (reference sequence). The CDR3 is 15 amino acids. Assay used: immunoSEQ multiplex PCR; TCRdb lists only in-frame clones, some missing. Among tens of thousands of clones, around 90% were seen once, and the ten largest hold 11%. The chain joins TRBV7-9 to TRBJ1-5, with 10 bases matching TRBD1. This clonotype originated in an adult who received the AZD1222 COVID-19 vaccine. Material: peripheral blood, obtained 28 days after the second AZD1222 dose. Here the CDR3 reads CASSPTGGGNQPQHF. The CDR3 DNA follows: TGTGCCAGCAGCCCGACAGGGGGCGGCAATCAGCCCCAGCATTTT. Full variable domain (rest looked up from reference TRBV7-9 and TRBJ1-5): DTGVSQNPRHKITKRGQNVTFRCDPISEHNRLYWYRQTLGQGPEFLTYFQNEAQLEKSRLLSDRFSAERPKGSFSTLEIQRTEQGDSAMYLCASSPTGGGNQPQHFGDGTRLSIL.